A selection of T cell receptor beta chains follows, all from one sample in a study of blood T cell repertoires in COVID-19. Here immunoSEQ multiplex PCR was the method, and the copy in TCRdb shows in-frame clones only, minus some. The sample includes more than 95,000 clones, roughly nine tenths seen only once; the top ten take roughly a sixth. Material: peripheral blood. Receptors originate from a woman of 80 years or more in a cohort sampled during active COVID-19. The CDR3 runs from the conserved cysteine through the conserved F or W. Fields, in order: D gene, clone size, J gene, V gene, CDR3 DNA, CDR3 protein. The D gene is left open where the match is weak. Only some rows state a clone size, as once, few, many or a class for expanded clones.

D gene: TRBD1
clone size: few
J gene: TRBJ2-6
V gene: TRBV7-9
CDR3 DNA: TGTGCCAGCAGCTTAGCTTGGGACAGGGTAACTTTC
CDR3 protein: CASSLAWDRVTF

D gene: NA
clone size: NA
J gene: TRBJ1-3
V gene: TRBV15
CDR3 DNA: TGTGCCACCAGCAGCCGTGTGAGTACTGGAAACACCATATATTTT
CDR3 protein: CATSSRVSTGNTIYF

D gene: NA
clone size: NA
J gene: TRBJ2-4
V gene: TRBV5-6
CDR3 DNA: TGTGCCAGCAGCTTGTCGGAGAGGTTTCAGTACTTC
CDR3 protein: CASSLSERFQYF

D gene: NA
clone size: NA
J gene: TRBJ1-1
V gene: TRBV5-8
CDR3 DNA: TGTGCCAGCAGCTTGTTAACAGCCACTGAAGCTTTCTTT
CDR3 protein: CASSLLTATEAFF

D gene: NA
clone size: NA
J gene: TRBJ1-4
V gene: TRBV11-2
CDR3 DNA: TGTGCCAGCAGCTTAGGAGATGCAACTAATGAAAAACTGTTTTTT
CDR3 protein: CASSLGDATNEKLFF

D gene: NA
clone size: NA
J gene: TRBJ2-1
V gene: TRBV19
CDR3 DNA: TGTGCCAGTAGGGACTACAGAGGGGCCTACAATGAGCAGTTCTTC
CDR3 protein: CASRDYRGAYNEQFF

D gene: NA
clone size: NA
J gene: TRBJ1-1
V gene: TRBV29-1
CDR3 DNA: TGCAGCGTAGGGGGGAACGCGGGAGGGGCTTTCTTT
CDR3 protein: CSVGGNAGGAFF

D gene: TRBD2
clone size: NA
J gene: TRBJ2-1
V gene: TRBV7-9
CDR3 DNA: TGTGCCAGCAGTCAAAGCGGGAGCTCCTACAATGAGCAGTTCTTC
CDR3 protein: CASSQSGSSYNEQFF

D gene: NA
clone size: few
J gene: TRBJ1-3
V gene: TRBV7-8
CDR3 DNA: TGTGCCAGCAGCTTGCAGGGCAACTCTGGAAACACCATATATTTT
CDR3 protein: CASSLQGNSGNTIYF

D gene: NA
clone size: NA
J gene: TRBJ1-1
V gene: TRBV6-1
CDR3 DNA: TGTGCCAGCAGTGAAGGGTACTTGACTGAAGAAGTTTTCTTT
CDR3 protein: CASSEGYLTEEVFF

D gene: TRBD1
clone size: NA
J gene: TRBJ1-4
V gene: TRBV6-5
CDR3 DNA: TGTGCCAGCAGCCCAAGGGACAGGCAAAATGAAAAACTGTTTTTT
CDR3 protein: CASSPRDRQNEKLFF

D gene: TRBD1
clone size: NA
J gene: TRBJ2-2
V gene: TRBV30
CDR3 DNA: TGTGCCTGGAGTGTCGAACAGGGGCACACCGGGGAGCTGTTTTTT
CDR3 protein: CAWSVEQGHTGELFF

D gene: NA
clone size: NA
J gene: TRBJ1-3
V gene: TRBV2
CDR3 DNA: TGTGCCAGCAGTGAAACTCAACAGGGATTAAACACCATATATTTT
CDR3 protein: CASSETQQGLNTIYF

D gene: NA
clone size: NA
J gene: TRBJ2-3
V gene: TRBV6-5
CDR3 DNA: TGTGCCAGCAGTTACGACAGGAGTCACGGGGATACGCAGTATTTT
CDR3 protein: CASSYDRSHGDTQYF

D gene: TRBD1
clone size: NA
J gene: TRBJ1-5
V gene: TRBV6-6
CDR3 DNA: TGTGCCAGCACTCGGACAGGTAATCAGCCCCAGCATTTT
CDR3 protein: CASTRTGNQPQHF

D gene: TRBD2
clone size: NA
J gene: TRBJ2-1
V gene: TRBV6-2/TRBV6-3
CDR3 DNA: TGTGCCAGCAGCCCCCGGGGAGCGGGGTCCTACAATGAGCAGTTCTTC
CDR3 protein: CASSPRGAGSYNEQFF

D gene: NA
clone size: NA
J gene: TRBJ1-5
V gene: TRBV7-8
CDR3 DNA: TGTGCCAGCAGCTTATCCGGCAGGGATCAGCCCCAGCATTTT
CDR3 protein: CASSLSGRDQPQHF

D gene: NA
clone size: NA
J gene: TRBJ2-7
V gene: TRBV7-2
CDR3 DNA: TGTGCCAGCAGCTTAGCGCAAAGGCTAGTGAGGAACGAGCAGTACTTC
CDR3 protein: CASSLAQRLVRNEQYF

D gene: NA
clone size: once
J gene: TRBJ1-5
V gene: TRBV7-2
CDR3 DNA: TGTGCCAGCTCCACCTATAGCAATCAGCCCCAGCATTTT
CDR3 protein: CASSTYSNQPQHF

D gene: TRBD1
clone size: NA
J gene: TRBJ2-3
V gene: TRBV28
CDR3 DNA: TGTGCCAGCTCGTACAGGGGCTACACAGATACGCAGTATTTT
CDR3 protein: CASSYRGYTDTQYF

D gene: NA
clone size: NA
J gene: TRBJ1-3
V gene: TRBV28
CDR3 DNA: TGTGCCAGCAGTCCGGGGGGGGTGGAAGGAAACACCATATATTTT
CDR3 protein: CASSPGGVEGNTIYF

D gene: TRBD2
clone size: NA
J gene: TRBJ2-7
V gene: TRBV10-1
CDR3 DNA: TGCGCCAGCAGCCCTAGCGGCTCCTACGAGCAGTACTTC
CDR3 protein: CASSPSGSYEQYF